Below, 7 T cell receptor beta chains from the same sample are listed, as sequenced in a study of PD-1 blockade in classical Hodgkin lymphoma. No patient escaped relapse after autologous stem cell transplantation, and brentuximab vedotin exposure varied. Using immunoSEQ multiplex PCR, the repertoire was profiled, and TCRdb retains in-frame clones only, with some absent. The table lists some 43,000 clones, 86% of them singletons. The sequenced sample was peripheral blood mononuclear cells (PBMCs), obtained before the second cycle of nivolumab. The receptors derive from a human donor with classical Hodgkin lymphoma.

This clone appeared a few times. The J gene is TRBJ1-1, the V gene TRBV6-4, with TRBD1 identical over 11 bases. V trimming: 4 bases; J trimming: 4 bases; junction bases outside the gene matches: 8. Germline-derived CDR1 and CDR2 are MRHNA and SNTAGT. The CDR3 loop spans 16 amino acids. CDR3: CASSVSSGTGGTEAFF. CDR3 in DNA: TGTGCCAGCAGTGTCTCTTCCGGGACAGGGGGCACTGAAGCTTTCTTT.

The chain recombines TRBV11-3 with TRBJ1-1; perhaps TRBD1 as D (6 bases). Trimming left V 0 bases short and J 7 bases short, with 18 bases between. The CDR3 consists of 16 residues. Germline CDR1 SGHNT, CDR2 YENEEA. The DNA of the CDR3 is TGTGCCAGCAGCTTAGATAAGGAGACAGGTGATTTTGAAGCTTTCTTT. It translates to CASSLDKETGDFEAFF.

The table lists this clone with a count of one. V usage is TRBV9 and J usage is TRBJ2-3, with 11 bases identical to TRBD2. This CDR3 comprises 15 residues. Germline V lookup: CDR1 SGDLS, CDR2 YYNGEE. The V gene end was trimmed by 4 bases and the J gene end by 3 bases; junction bases not matched to a gene: 4. Here the CDR3 DNA reads TGTGCCAGCAGCCCAACTAGCGGGAGTACAGATACGCAGTATTTT. It encodes CASSPTSGSTDTQYF.

This clone was detected only once. The CDR3: CASSARQGGELSYTF. The CDR3 DNA is TGTGCCAGCAGCGCGAGACAGGGAGGAGAATTGAGCTACACCTTC. The rearrangement links TRBV7-8 to TRBJ1-2, with 7 bases matching TRBD1. The CDR3 extends over 15 amino acids. Germline lookup yields CDR1 SGHVS and CDR2 FQNEAQ. After removal of 5 bases from V and 9 bases from J, the junction contained 15 bases not matched to a gene.

The rearrangement links TRBV28 to TRBJ1-3; weak D call: TRBD1 (5 bases). Germline V gives CDR1 MDHEN, CDR2 SYDVKM. CDR3 length equals 15 residues. V was trimmed by 4 bases and J by 5 bases, leaving 15 bases between them. The CDR3: CASSSLRGGRNTIYF. CDR3 DNA: TGTGCCAGCAGTTCCCTACGGGGCGGCAGAAACACCATATATTTT.

The chain carries TRBV2 and TRBJ2-1; 10 bases agree with TRBD2. Germline V lookup: CDR1 SNHLY, CDR2 FYNNEI. With V trimmed by 6 bases and J by 8 bases, 10 bases remained unmatched. This CDR3 has 15 residues. CDR3 sequence (DNA): TGTGCCAGCAGGGCAGGGCTAGCGGGAGATGATGAGCAGTTCTTC. Translating it yields CASRAGLAGDDEQFF.

The chain couples TRBV5-6 to TRBJ2-7, with D hard to call. CDR1 and CDR2 (germline): SGHDT, YYEEEE. The CDR3 has 18 residues. Between the trimmed V and J ends, which lost 1 base and 7 bases, there was a span of 27 bases. Here the CDR3 DNA reads TGTGCCAGCAGCTTGAAATGGGGTAAACAGCGCGAGTTGAGGGAGCAGTACTTC. Its protein product is CASSLKWGKQRELREQYF. The full variable domain, with the rest looked up from reference TRBV5-6 and TRBJ2-7, is DAGVTQSPTHLIKTRGQQVTLRCSPKSGHDTVSWYQQALGQGPQFIFQYYEEEERQRGNFPDRFSGHQFPNYSSELNVNALLLGDSALYLCASSLKWGKQRELREQYFGPGTRLTVT.